Following are 25 T cell receptor beta chains from one sample sequenced in a study of PD-1 blockade in classical Hodgkin lymphoma. Time point: cycle 4 day 1 (C4D1), after 5 to 7 weeks of nivolumab. All patients relapsed after autologous stem cell transplantation, and brentuximab vedotin exposure varied. Sequencing was performed with immunoSEQ multiplex PCR; in TCRdb, only in-frame clones are kept and a portion is missing. Here the sample spans over 80,000 clones, about three quarters being singletons. The sample in question was peripheral blood mononuclear cells (PBMCs), obtained before the fourth cycle of nivolumab. The receptors derive from a human donor with classical Hodgkin lymphoma.

The chain employs TRBV30 and TRBJ1-2; 9 bases fit TRBD1. V gave up 1 base and J gave up 5 bases; unmatched junction bases: 8. Germline-derived CDR1 and CDR2 are GTSNPN and SVGIG (reference sequence). The length of the CDR3 is 15 residues. The chain's CDR3 is CAWSETGGAGYGYTF. In DNA, the CDR3 is TGTGCCTGGAGTGAAACAGGGGGCGCGGGTTATGGCTACACCTTC.

In its sample, this clone was seen a few times. V is TRBV28 and J is TRBJ1-5; D may be TRBD1 (5 bases). The CDR3 spans 15 residues. Germline loops: CDR1 MDHEN, CDR2 SYDVKM. The V end was cut by 7 bases, the J end by 1 base, with 14 bases between. The CDR3 DNA reads as TGTGCCAGCACCTACAACCGACAGAGCAATCAGCCCCAGCATTTT. Translation: CASTYNRQSNQPQHF.

V usage is TRBV6-5 and J usage is TRBJ2-1, with 14 bases lining up with TRBD2. The V segment lost 10 bases and the J segment 7 bases; nucleotides outside the gene matches: 3. The CDR3 loop spans 13 amino acids. The germline V gene encodes CDR1 MNHEY and CDR2 SVGAGI. CDR3 sequence: CATGTSGSNEQFF. The CDR3 DNA follows: TGTGCCACCGGGACTAGCGGGAGTAATGAGCAGTTCTTC.

This clone has just one count. The V and J genes are TRBV6-4 and TRBJ2-3; D remains ambiguous. Trimming took off 3 bases at V and 10 bases at J, with 14 bases between the two ends. The CDR3 runs 13 residues. Germline CDR1 reads MRHNA; CDR2 reads SNTAGT. CDR3: CASSEWRWSAQYF. The CDR3 nucleotides are TGTGCCAGCAGTGAATGGCGGTGGAGCGCGCAGTATTTT.

This clone was seen more than once but under ten times. The chain recombines TRBV7-9 with TRBJ1-2, with D unresolved. The V gene's germline CDR1 is SEHNR and CDR2 FQNEAQ (reference sequence). Deletions cut 1 base from V and 2 bases from J, with 11 bases between. The CDR3 totals 15 residues. The CDR3 is CASSLVWSDNYGYTF. CDR3 DNA sequence: TGTGCCAGCAGCTTAGTTTGGTCAGACAACTATGGCTACACCTTC.

The chain links TRBV6-5 to TRBJ2-2; D unclear. Germline CDR1 MNHEY, CDR2 SVGAGI. V dropped 6 bases and J dropped 5 bases, with 10 bases sitting between them. The length of the CDR3 is 13 residues. CDR3 loop: CASSPITTGELFF. Written as DNA, the CDR3 is TGTGCCAGCAGCCCTATTACGACCGGGGAGCTGTTTTTT.

The J gene is TRBJ1-5, the V gene TRBV4-1; D not resolved. V was shortened by 0 bases and J by 5 bases, with 11 bases between the two germline ends. CDR1 is MGHRA, CDR2 YSYEKL, per germline. CDR3 length equals 15 residues. CDR3 in DNA: TGCGCCAGCAGCCAAGATCCCAGCACTTATCAGCCCCAGCATTTT. Protein product: CASSQDPSTYQPQHF.

For the CDR3, the DNA is TGTGCCAGCAGCTTAGTCCCCGGGAGGGGTAATGAGCAGTTCTTC. Translated: CASSLVPGRGNEQFF. The chain carries TRBV11-3 and TRBJ2-1, with 8 bases aligning to TRBD2. From germline, CDR1 is SGHNT and CDR2 YENEEA. After removal of 1 base from V and 7 bases from J, the junction contained 6 bases not matched to a gene. This CDR3 is 15 amino acids long.

The rearrangement joins TRBV5-8 to TRBJ2-5; weak D call: TRBD1 (5 bases). CDR1 and CDR2 from the germline V gene are SGHTS and YDEGEE. The CDR3 contains 13 residues. V was clipped by 0 bases and J by 5 bases, with 8 bases between them. DNA of the CDR3: TGTGCCAGCAGCTTGGTAGGGGCGGAGACCCAGTACTTC. It translates to CASSLVGAETQYF.

This clone was seen a few times. The chain has TRBV2 and TRBJ1-6, with a tentative D call TRBD1 (6 bases). CDR1 SNHLY and CDR2 FYNNEI come from the germline V gene. Between the trimmed V and J ends, which lost 7 bases and 7 bases, there was a span of 11 bases. The CDR3 is made up of 13 amino acids. The DNA for the CDR3 is TGTGCCAGCACGACCAGGGGCAATTCACCCCTCCACTTT. This translates into CASTTRGNSPLHF.

This clone is judged medium-sized. The chain recombines TRBV6-5 with TRBJ1-2; no firm D call. Trimming took 0 bases from V and 4 from J, leaving 6 bases between them. This CDR3 spans 13 amino acids. From germline, CDR1 is MNHEY and CDR2 SVGAGI. The CDR3 spells CASSYSVVYGYTF. The CDR3 DNA follows: TGTGCCAGCAGTTACTCGGTTGTCTATGGCTACACCTTC.

The V and J genes are TRBV7-6 and TRBJ2-7; 8 bases fit TRBD1. The CDR3 spans 16 residues. J lost 2 bases, V lost 2 bases, and 8 bases had no gene match. Germline V gene data show CDR1 as SGHVS and CDR2 as FNYEAQ. The CDR3 sequence is CASSLSQGAVAYEQYF. The CDR3 DNA reads TGTGCCAGCAGCTTAAGTCAGGGGGCAGTAGCCTACGAGCAGTACTTC.

This chain connects TRBV7-9 to TRBJ2-5; TRBD2 might be the D (6 bases). The CDR3 covers 18 residues. Germline CDR1 is SEHNR and CDR2 is FQNEAQ (reference sequence). Trimming took off 2 bases at V and 4 bases at J, with 23 bases between the two ends. This CDR3 reads CASSLPGRATARGETQYF. The CDR3 DNA follows: TGTGCCAGCAGCTTACCTGGACGGGCTACCGCGCGGGGAGAGACCCAGTACTTC.

This sequence joins TRBV7-7 and TRBJ2-3; TRBD1 or TRBD2 may be the D gene (6 bases each). V lost 2 bases and J 2 bases, leaving 14 bases between the germline ends. The CDR3 runs 16 residues. Germline CDR1 is SSHAT and CDR2 is FNYEAQ (reference sequence). CDR3 sequence: CASSLRGDGHTDTQYF. The CDR3 DNA sequence: TGTGCCAGCAGCTTAAGGGGGGACGGACACACAGATACGCAGTATTTT. The full variable domain, in which reference TRBV7-7 and TRBJ2-3 provide the parts outside the CDR3, is GAGVSQSPRYKVTKRGQDVTLRCDPISSHATLYWYQQALGQGPEFLTYFNYEAQPDKSGLPSDRFSAERPEGSISTLTIQRTEQRDSAMYRCASSLRGDGHTDTQYFGPGTRLTVL.

J is TRBJ2-3 and V is TRBV19, with TRBD2 identical over 7 bases. Germline CDR1 reads LNHDA; CDR2 reads SQIVND (reference sequence). Losses at the gene ends were 10 bases for V and 0 bases for J; bases not matched to a gene: 7. The CDR3 covers 14 residues. CDR3 residues: CATQLAPSTDTQYF. CDR3 bases: TGTGCCACCCAACTAGCGCCTAGCACAGATACGCAGTATTTT.

J is TRBJ2-1 and V is TRBV9; a weak D match, TRBD2 (6 bases). Germline assignment: CDR1 SGDLS and CDR2 YYNGEE. The V end was cut by 4 bases, the J end by 5 bases, with 19 bases between. The CDR3 loop spans 16 amino acids. In nucleotides, the CDR3 is TGTGCCAGCAGCCCCGAGGGGTGGCTAGCGCACAATGAGCAGTTCTTC. Its translation is CASSPEGWLAHNEQFF.

V is TRBV6-5 and J is TRBJ2-5, with D possibly matching TRBD2 (6 bases). V lost 0 bases to trimming and J lost 4 bases, with 12 bases between them. CDR1 is MNHEY, CDR2 SVGAGI, per germline. This CDR3 is built from 15 residues. CDR3 in DNA: TGTGCCAGCAGTTACTCTAGCGGCCGAACAGAGACCCAGTACTTC. Amino acid sequence: CASSYSSGRTETQYF.

The chain couples TRBV7-2 to TRBJ2-6; tentative D call: TRBD1 (6 bases). The germline CDR1 and CDR2 sequences are SGHTA and FQGNSA. The CDR3 runs 17 residues. Deletions cut 4 bases from V and 0 bases from J, with 13 bases between. The CDR3: CASSWTGTNSGANVLTF. The CDR3 DNA reads as TGTGCCAGCAGCTGGACGGGGACAAACTCTGGGGCCAACGTCCTGACTTTC.

The rearrangement uses TRBV18 and TRBJ1-1; no definite D call. The V gene lost 2 bases and the J gene lost 2 bases, with 9 bases spanning the gap. Germline V CDR1 and CDR2: KGHSH, LQKENI. CDR3 length equals 14 residues. The CDR3 sequence: CASSPAIRNTEAFF. In DNA, the CDR3 is TGTGCCAGCTCACCAGCGATCCGAAACACTGAAGCTTTCTTT.

The chain has TRBV5-1 and TRBJ1-2, with a tentative D call TRBD1 (5 bases). The CDR3 loop spans 15 amino acids. From germline, CDR1 is SGHRS and CDR2 YFSETQ. V was cut by 0 bases and J by 2 bases, with 11 bases left in between. The CDR3 is CASSLGTQSNYGYTF. The CDR3 DNA sequence: TGCGCCAGCAGCTTGGGGACACAGTCAAACTATGGCTACACCTTC.

The genes are TRBV7-2 and TRBJ2-3; 15 nucleotides agree with TRBD2. V gave up 5 bases and J gave up 3 bases; unmatched junction bases: 12. CDR1 is SGHTA and CDR2 is FQGNSA in the germline V gene. This CDR3 region has 19 residues. CDR3 loop: CASSPLRTSGGAVTDTQYF. DNA of the CDR3: TGTGCCAGCAGCCCGCTCCGGACTAGCGGGGGGGCGGTGACAGATACGCAGTATTTT.

V gene TRBV18 combines with J gene TRBJ2-7; TRBD2 matches 7 bases. V lost 3 bases, J lost 3 bases, and 14 bases stayed unmatched. The germline V gene encodes CDR1 KGHSH and CDR2 LQKENI. CDR3 length equals 17 residues. CDR3: CASSPPLGSGSGYEQYF. The CDR3 DNA reads TGTGCCAGCTCACCGCCCCTGGGTAGCGGGTCGGGCTACGAGCAGTACTTC.

V usage is TRBV6-5 and J usage is TRBJ1-2, with D uncertain. Trimming took 1 base from V and 4 from J, leaving 4 bases between them. The CDR3 is 12 amino acids. Germline V gene sequence: CDR1 MNHEY, CDR2 SVGAGI. The CDR3 DNA is TGTGCCAGCAGTTACTTTCGCTATGGCTACACCTTC. Protein: CASSYFRYGYTF.

The chain joins TRBV19 to TRBJ2-5; D call uncertain. TRBJ2-7 matches the DNA end more closely, so the J call is doubtful. Germline V gene data show CDR1 as LNHDA and CDR2 as SQIVND (reference sequence). The CDR3 runs to 12 residues. CDR3 in DNA: TGTGCCAGTAGTATGGCGGACTACGAGCAGTACTTC. It yields the protein CASSMADYEQYF.

This chain links TRBV29-1 with TRBJ1-2; 9 bases agree with TRBD1. This CDR3 contains 15 residues. Unmatched junction bases numbered 12, after V lost 6 bases and J lost 4 bases. Germline CDR1 and CDR2: SQVTM and ANQGSEA. The CDR3 bases are TGCAGCGTGGGGCTGGGACAGGGTTCCGGCTATGGCTACACCTTC. This gives the protein CSVGLGQGSGYGYTF.